Listed below are T cell receptor beta chains from one sample, sequenced in a study of T cell repertoires in cytomegalovirus infection. In TCRdb, the reads were re-called with MiXCR into one record per CDR3 protein. Of hundreds of thousands of distinct CDR3 sequences listed, approximately 24% are singletons. Sample: CD8+ T cells from PBMCs. The source of these receptors is a human donor in good health (CMV status not recorded). Some clones in this sample may be carry-over from other donors' samples. Each CDR3 is given with its conserved first and last residue. D genes are given only for firm matches. Clone size is stated in some rows and not others, as once, few, many or a class when expanded.

TGCAGCGTTGAACTGGCTGGGGGGGGGTTCTACAATGAGCAGTTCTTC | CSVELAGGGFYNEQFF | TRBD2 | NA | TRBJ2-1 | 16 | TRBV29-1
TGTGCCAGCAGCCCCTTCGGAGGGGGACTCTCTGGAAACACCATATATTTT | CASSPFGGGLSGNTIYF | NA | few | TRBJ1-3 | 17 | TRBV14
TGTGCCAGCGGGTTAGCGGTCTACAATGAGCAGTTCTTC | CASGLAVYNEQFF | NA | NA | TRBJ2-1 | 13 | TRBV5-6
TGTGCCAGCAGAGAACAGGGCAATCAGCCCCAGCATTTT | CASREQGNQPQHF | NA | many | TRBJ1-5 | 13 | TRBV28
TGTGCCAGCAGTTTAAATCCGGGGTGGAGGGAACAGCCCCAGCATTTT | CASSLNPGWREQPQHF | NA | few | TRBJ1-5 | 16 | TRBV28
TGTGCCAGTAGTATGGGTGGGCAGGTCTATCAGCCCCAGCATTTT | CASSMGGQVYQPQHF | NA | NA | TRBJ1-5 | 15 | TRBV19
TGTGCCAGCAGTTTACGAGGACAGGGGGCCTATGGCTACACCTTC | CASSLRGQGAYGYTF | TRBD1 | few | TRBJ1-2 | 15 | TRBV28
TGTGCCAGCAGTGAATTTTTCCAGCGGGGGGACAGCGATGAGCAGTTCTTC | CASSEFFQRGDSDEQFF | TRBD2 | NA | TRBJ2-1 | 17 | TRBV25-1
TGTGCCAGCAGTTTGACTAGCGGGGGGGGTGACAATGAGCAGTTCTTC | CASSLTSGGGDNEQFF | TRBD2 | NA | TRBJ2-1 | 16 | TRBV28
TGTGCCAGCACCCCACCAGCGGGGGACAGCACAGATACGCAGTATTTT | CASTPPAGDSTDTQYF | TRBD2 | few | TRBJ2-3 | 16 | TRBV6-2/TRBV6-3
TGTGCCAGCAGCCCCGGGACAGAGAACGAGCAGTACTTC | CASSPGTENEQYF | TRBD1 | many | TRBJ2-7 | 13 | TRBV7-2
TGTGCCAGCATGGTTTCAAACAGGGATCTTAACACCGGGGAGCTGTTTTTT | CASMVSNRDLNTGELFF | NA | few | TRBJ2-2 | 17 | TRBV25-1
TGCAGTGCTAGAGCCTCGATCGCGCGAAATCAGCCCCAGCATTTT | CSARASIARNQPQHF | NA | NA | TRBJ1-5 | 15 | TRBV20-1
TGTGCCAGCAGTGAAGCACTAGGGTCCTACAATGAGCAGTTCTTC | CASSEALGSYNEQFF | NA | many | TRBJ2-1 | 15 | TRBV6-1
TGTGCCAGTCACCTAGCGGGGGGCCCAGATACGCAGTATTTT | CASHLAGGPDTQYF | TRBD2 | many | TRBJ2-3 | 14 | TRBV7-2
TGTGCCAGCAGTTACTTGAGCAATCAGCCCCAGCATTTT | CASSYLSNQPQHF | NA | NA | TRBJ1-5 | 13 | TRBV6-2/TRBV6-3
TGCAGTGCTAGCCAACCCAATTCCTACGAGCAGTACTTC | CSASQPNSYEQYF | NA | few | TRBJ2-7 | 13 | TRBV20-1
TGTGCCAGCACCCCAGCGGGGCCTTCCTACAATGAGCAGTTCTTC | CASTPAGPSYNEQFF | TRBD2 | few | TRBJ2-1 | 15 | TRBV27
TGCAGTGCTAGGGACAGGGGCGGGTTTCAGCCCCAGCATTTT | CSARDRGGFQPQHF | TRBD1 | NA | TRBJ1-5 | 14 | TRBV20-1
TGTGCCAGCAGCCAAAGCGGGGGGGCCAACAATGAGCAGTTCTTC | CASSQSGGANNEQFF | TRBD2 | NA | TRBJ2-1 | 15 | TRBV7-4
TGTGCCAGCCGTGAAAGGGGCCTGAACACTGAAGCTTTCTTT | CASRERGLNTEAFF | NA | NA | TRBJ1-1 | 14 | TRBV28
TGTGCCAGCAGCCCTCCAGGGGTCTACACCTTC | CASSPPGVYTF | NA | few | TRBJ1-2 | 11 | TRBV7-9
TGTGCCAGCAGTACAAAGCAGCGGGGGGCGTCCTACAATGAGCAGTTCTTC | CASSTKQRGASYNEQFF | TRBD2 | NA | TRBJ2-1 | 17 | TRBV28
TGTGCCAGTTTAGCGGGGGTCGAGCAGTTCTTC | CASLAGVEQFF | TRBD2 | NA | TRBJ2-1 | 11 | TRBV19
TGCAGTGCTAAAGATGGTTGGTACGAGCAGTACTTC | CSAKDGWYEQYF | NA | few | TRBJ2-7 | 12 | TRBV20-1